This passage covers 17 T cell receptor beta chains from one sample sequenced in a study of cytomegalovirus exposure and HLA in healthy donors. In the PCR, 60 Vbeta and 13 Jbeta primers were used. TCRdb's copy holds only in-frame clones and misses some; the assay was immunoSEQ multiplex PCR. The sample lists some 120,000 clones, roughly 80% occurring once. Sample: PBMCs. All receptors come from a woman in her 40s in good health and CMV-seronegative.

A few counts support this clone. V usage is TRBV5-4 and J usage is TRBJ2-5, with 8 bases lining up with TRBD2. The V gene's germline CDR1 is SGHNT and CDR2 YYREEE (reference sequence). This CDR3 comprises 15 residues. The junction had 6 bases not matched to a gene; V was cut back by 4 bases and J by 1 base. The CDR3 region is CASSPQTSGQETQYF. In nucleotides, the CDR3 is TGTGCCAGCAGCCCACAAACTAGCGGCCAAGAGACCCAGTACTTC.

CDR3 in DNA: TGTGCCACCAGCAAACCCCCTTGGAAACTAGCGGACAGCTCCTACGAGCAGTACTTC. Its translation: CATSKPPWKLADSSYEQYF. This sequence joins TRBV15 and TRBJ2-7; 8 nucleotides line up with TRBD2. Germline-derived CDR1 and CDR2 are LNHNV and YYDKDF (reference sequence). This CDR3 has 19 residues. After removal of 4 bases from V and 0 bases from J, the junction contained 17 bases not matched to a gene.

The V call is TRBV7-3, the J call TRBJ2-7; tentatively, D is TRBD2 (5 bases). The CDR3 spans 13 residues. The V end lost 5 bases, the J end lost 0 bases, and 8 bases lay between the germline ends. Germline loops: CDR1 SGHTA, CDR2 FQGTGA. The CDR3 bases are TGTGCCAGCAGCGAGGGCCCCTCCTACGAGCAGTACTTC. Translating gives CASSEGPSYEQYF. Full variable domain (missing parts from reference TRBV7-3 and TRBJ2-7): GAGVSQTPSNKVTEKGKYVELRCDPISGHTALYWYRQSLGQGPEFLIYFQGTGAADDSGLPNDRFFAVRPEGSVSTLKIQRTERGDSAVYLCASSEGPSYEQYFGPGTRLTVT.

V gene TRBV25-1 combines with J gene TRBJ1-1; perhaps TRBD1 as D (6 bases). The CDR3 is made up of 15 amino acids. In germline, CDR1 is MGHDK, CDR2 SYGVNS. The germline V and J ends were trimmed by 3 bases and 3 bases, with 14 bases remaining between them. The chain's CDR3 is CASSDPKGGDTEAFF. The CDR3 DNA is TGTGCCAGCAGTGACCCGAAGGGGGGGGACACTGAAGCTTTCTTT.

The chain couples TRBV27 to TRBJ2-1, with 10 positions matching TRBD2. From germline, CDR1 is MNHEY and CDR2 SMNVEV (reference sequence). The CDR3 has 18 amino acids. V lost 2 bases to trimming and J lost 8 bases; unmatched junction nucleotides: 15. The CDR3 is CASSLGLRLAGRRDEQFF. CDR3 sequence (DNA): TGTGCCAGCAGTTTAGGGCTACGACTAGCGGGCCGTAGAGATGAGCAGTTCTTC.

This chain connects TRBV4-1 to TRBJ1-2; D may be TRBD1 (6 bases). The germline gives CDR1 MGHRA, CDR2 YSYEKL. The CDR3 sequence is 16 residues long. V lost 2 bases and J 1 base, leaving 14 bases between the germline ends. Here the CDR3 DNA reads TGCGCCAGCAGCCAACCCCTTAAGGGGGTTAACTATGGCTACACCTTC. Its protein is CASSQPLKGVNYGYTF.

CDR3 coding DNA: TGCGCCAGCAGCCAATCGGGGGTGAAAAAGTACTTC. Translated, it gives CASSQSGVKKYF. This chain joins TRBV4-1 and TRBJ2-4; maybe TRBD2 (6 bases). This CDR3 spans 12 amino acids. The ends were cut back, 2 bases at V and 14 bases at J, with 13 bases in the middle. Germline V CDR1 and CDR2: MGHRA, YSYEKL.

The J gene is TRBJ2-1, the V gene TRBV15, with TRBD2 identical over 8 bases. The CDR3 totals 15 residues. V lost 5 bases and J lost 1; bases outside the gene matches: 4. Looked up from germline, CDR1 is LNHNV and CDR2 is YYDKDF (reference sequence). CDR3 DNA: TGTGCCACCAGCGGGGGACTAGAGTCCTACAATGAGCAGTTCTTC. Protein product: CATSGGLESYNEQFF.

The gene calls are TRBV29-1 and TRBJ2-7, with no clear D. Germline CDR1 and CDR2: SQVTM and ANQGSEA. The CDR3 is 16 residues long. V lost 0 bases and J lost 6, with 21 bases in between. The CDR3 DNA reads as TGCAGCGTTGAAGATGATTCCCGGATAGGCCGAGGCGAGCAGTACTTC. Translation: CSVEDDSRIGRGEQYF.

The chain links TRBV20-1 to TRBJ1-4, with no clear D. Germline V gene lookup returns CDR1 DFQATT and CDR2 SNEGSKA (reference sequence). Between the trimmed V and J ends, which lost 6 bases and 5 bases, there was a span of 4 bases. The CDR3 length is 10 residues. CDR3 region: CSARNEKLFF. In DNA form, the CDR3 reads TGCAGTGCACGGAATGAAAAACTGTTTTTT.

The chain has TRBV25-1 and TRBJ2-7, with TRBD2 matching 11 bases. The CDR3 sequence is 17 residues long. Unmatched junction bases numbered 19, after V lost 8 bases and J lost 7 bases. The V gene's germline CDR1 is MGHDK and CDR2 SYGVNS. The CDR3 bases are TGTGCCAGCCAAGTAGCGGGAGGGGCGATGGGAGGATTGGAGCAGTACTTC. Amino acid sequence: CASQVAGGAMGGLEQYF.

The rearrangement uses TRBV19 and TRBJ1-3, with D unclear. This CDR3 has 14 amino acids. The V gene lost 6 bases and the J gene lost 4 bases, with 13 bases spanning the gap. From germline, CDR1 is LNHDA and CDR2 SQIVND (reference sequence). In DNA, the CDR3 is TGTGCCAGTAGCCCACGAGGTCGGGGAAACACCATATATTTT. Translated, it gives CASSPRGRGNTIYF.

The chain has TRBV19 and TRBJ1-1; TRBD1 might be the D (6 bases). V gave up 6 bases and J gave up 2 bases, with 19 bases separating them. This CDR3 has 16 residues. From germline, CDR1 is LNHDA and CDR2 SQIVND (reference sequence). The CDR3 DNA reads TGTGCCAGTAGCCCTCTCGGGGAGGGGGGCAACACTGAAGCTTTCTTT. This sequence encodes CASSPLGEGGNTEAFF.

This chain joins TRBV25-1 and TRBJ2-4; a possible D gene is TRBD2 (6 bases). V dropped 2 bases and J dropped 8 bases, with 19 bases sitting between them. Looked up from germline, CDR1 is MGHDK and CDR2 is SYGVNS. This CDR3 contains 16 residues. CDR3 bases: TGTGCCAGCAGTGAAGGTTCGGGACTGGGCGTTTACATTCAGTACTTC. This encodes CASSEGSGLGVYIQYF. Filled out from reference TRBV25-1 and TRBJ2-4, the complete variable domain reads EADIYQTPRYLVIGTGKKITLECSQTMGHDKMYWYQQDPGMELHLIHYSYGVNSTEKGDLSSESTVSRIRTEHFPLTLESARPSHTSQYLCASSEGSGLGVYIQYFGAGTRLSVL.

This clone is a singleton in its sample. The chain recombines TRBV2 with TRBJ2-3; a weak D match, TRBD2 (5 bases). The CDR3 is 12 residues long. The V and J ends lost 6 bases and 6 bases respectively, with 10 bases between them. The germline V gene has CDR1 SNHLY and CDR2 FYNNEI. CDR3 nucleotide sequence: TGTGCCAGCAGGAGGGAAGGGGATACGCAGTATTTT. Translation gives CASRREGDTQYF.

The gene calls are TRBV10-1 and TRBJ2-7; 10 nucleotides match TRBD2. The CDR3 length is 15 residues. The V gene's germline CDR1 is WNHNN and CDR2 SYGVQD (reference sequence). After removal of 5 bases from V and 1 base from J, the junction contained 5 bases not matched to a gene. The CDR3 coding sequence is TGCGCCAGCAGTACCTCTAGCGGGAGTTCCTACGAGCAGTACTTC. Translating gives CASSTSSGSSYEQYF.

The genes are TRBV5-1 and TRBJ2-5; 10 positions agree with TRBD1. The V gene's germline CDR1 is SGHRS and CDR2 YFSETQ. The V segment lost 4 bases and the J segment 3 bases; nucleotides outside the gene matches: 3. There are 14 residues in the CDR3. The CDR3 reads CASSRGQGEETQYF. As DNA, the CDR3 is TGCGCCAGCAGCCGCGGACAGGGGGAAGAGACCCAGTACTTC.